Sequencing of this TCR beta chain was carried out in a study of blood T cell repertoires in COVID-19. Study information: COVID-19 samples from acute and convalescent phases originated in the United States, Italy and Spain. From T cells, B-cell-depleted T cells, or PBMCs came the material, which was cDNA or gDNA.

Original processing notes: From reference gene primer amplification, estimates of nucleated cell counts were derived. Some clones are missing from TCRdb's copy, which holds only in-frame ones; the method was immunoSEQ multiplex PCR. The D gene and trimming were derived from the DNA, and the V and J assignments and clone size from that table. The sample carries some 35,000 clones, about four fifths recorded once. The CDR3 has 17 amino acids. V lost 0 bases and J lost 8; bases outside the gene matches: 15. Germline assignment: CDR1 LGHDT and CDR2 YNNKEL (reference sequence). This clone was seen more than once but under ten times.

The specimen was peripheral blood. The TCR sequence derives from a man aged 80 or over with active or convalescent COVID-19. The V call is TRBV3-1 (or the pseudogene TRBV3-2), the J call TRBJ2-5; 7 nucleotides line up with TRBD2. The CDR3 loop reads CASSQEPGGTPGFTQYF. CDR3 bases: TGTGCCAGCAGCCAAGAGCCCGGGGGGACCCCCGGGTTTACCCAGTACTTC.